Shown below are 21 T cell receptor beta chains from a single sample sequenced in a study of shared clonotypes between healthy human individuals. Sequencing was performed with immunoSEQ multiplex PCR; in TCRdb, only in-frame clones are kept and a portion is missing. The table has 2 million to 2.5 million clones, about nine tenths seen once. The source material was naive CD4+ T cells from PBMCs. Subset noted: CD45RA+ positively selected. These receptors were collected from a man aged 18 to 29 in good health. Some clones in this sample may be carry-over from other donors' samples.

This sequence joins TRBV28 and TRBJ2-7, with 8 bases matching TRBD2. The germline gives CDR1 MDHEN, CDR2 SYDVKM. This CDR3 has 14 amino acids. With V trimmed by 5 bases and J by 2 bases, 5 bases remained unmatched. The CDR3 sequence: CASSQPGLAYEQYF. The DNA for the CDR3 is TGTGCCAGCAGTCAACCGGGACTAGCCTACGAGCAGTACTTC.

Note on this clone: Different DNA sequences within this sample yield the same CDR3. CDR3 protein: CASSLFLSTDTQYF. The DNA for the CDR3 is TGCGCCAGCAGCTTGTTTCTAAGCACAGATACGCAGTATTTT. The V call is TRBV5-1, the J call TRBJ2-3; D remains unclear. Between the trimmed V and J ends, which lost 1 base and 0 bases, there was a span of 6 bases. Germline loops: CDR1 SGHRS, CDR2 YFSETQ. The length of the CDR3 is 14 residues.

J is TRBJ2-5 and V is TRBV28; D is undetermined. There are 14 residues in the CDR3. Germline assignment: CDR1 MDHEN and CDR2 SYDVKM. Trimming pared 5 bases from V and 2 bases from J, leaving 12 bases between. In DNA form, the CDR3 reads TGTGCCAGCAGTCCCACGGTGGGACAAGAGACCCAGTACTTC. It is translated as CASSPTVGQETQYF.

The J gene is TRBJ2-7, the V gene TRBV5-6; either TRBD1 or TRBD2 may fit D (6 bases each). The length of the CDR3 is 15 residues. Germline assignment: CDR1 SGHDT and CDR2 YYEEEE. V was trimmed by 4 bases and J by 3 bases, leaving 17 bases between them. CDR3 loop: CASSPAGRGHYEQYF. CDR3 sequence (DNA): TGTGCCAGCAGCCCGGCCGGGCGGGGACACTACGAGCAGTACTTC.

As DNA, the CDR3 is TGTGCCAGCAGCTTAGTAACAGGGGGCGCGGAAGAGCAGTACTTC. As protein: CASSLVTGGAEEQYF. The rearrangement joins TRBV11-2 to TRBJ2-7; 9 bases map to TRBD1. The J segment lost 7 bases and the V segment lost 1 base, leaving 8 bases of the junction unmatched. This CDR3 comprises 15 residues. The germline V gene has CDR1 SGHAT and CDR2 FQNNGV.

The chain links TRBV6-5 to TRBJ2-1, with 7 nucleotides matching TRBD1. The CDR3 has 12 amino acids. V shed 5 bases and J 8 bases; nucleotides not matched to a gene: 3. In germline, CDR1 is MNHEY, CDR2 SVGAGI. The CDR3 DNA reads as TGTGCCAGCAGTCGACAGGGCGATGAGCAGTTCTTC. Amino acids: CASSRQGDEQFF.

The chain uses TRBV2 and TRBJ1-1, with a weak D call TRBD1 (5 bases). CDR1 and CDR2 (germline): SNHLY, FYNNEI. This CDR3 has 13 amino acids. Trimming removed 6 bases at V and 1 base at J, with 9 bases between. CDR3 nucleotide sequence: TGTGCCAGCAGCACCCAGGGGAACACTGAAGCTTTCTTT. Its translation is CASSTQGNTEAFF.

This rearrangement joins TRBV5-1 to TRBJ2-7, with 8 bases lining up with TRBD1. Germline values: CDR1 SGHRS, CDR2 YFSETQ. V gave up 3 bases and J gave up 4 bases; unmatched junction bases: 12. The CDR3 is 16 amino acids. CDR3 nucleotide sequence: TGCGCCAGCAGCTCGCTAGGACAGGGAGCGGGTTACGAGCAGTACTTC. This gives the protein CASSSLGQGAGYEQYF.

The rearrangement links TRBV6-1 to TRBJ2-1; 12 nucleotides match TRBD2. The CDR3 length is 17 residues. V was pared by 2 bases and J by 4 bases, with 6 bases of the junction left unmatched. The germline V gene has CDR1 MNHNS and CDR2 SASEGT. In DNA form, the CDR3 reads TGTGCCAGCAGTGAAAGGGCTAGCGGGAGGGTATACAATGAGCAGTTCTTC. It codes for CASSERASGRVYNEQFF.

Turning to this clone: The same CDR3 is also encoded by other DNA sequences in this sample. J is TRBJ1-3 and V is TRBV7-9; a possible D gene is TRBD1 (5 bases). The V end was cut by 2 bases, the J end by 0 bases, with 8 bases between. This CDR3 is 15 amino acids long. Germline CDR1 and CDR2: SEHNR and FQNEAQ (reference sequence). CDR3 residues: CASSLRQGSGNTIYF. CDR3 bases: TGTGCCAGCAGCTTAAGGCAGGGCTCTGGAAACACCATATATTTT.

V is TRBV9 and J is TRBJ1-2; D may be TRBD1 (5 bases). Trimming shortened V by 4 bases and J by 4 bases, and 14 bases separated the two germline ends. The CDR3 length is 14 residues. Germline loops: CDR1 SGDLS, CDR2 YYNGEE. The DNA of the CDR3 is TGTGCCAGCAGCCGACAGAAGAGTGGCTATGGCTACACCTTC. Its translation: CASSRQKSGYGYTF.

V gene TRBV28 combines with J gene TRBJ2-1; 13 nucleotides match TRBD2. V dropped 4 bases and J dropped 7; count of bases not matched to a gene: 10. Germline assignment: CDR1 MDHEN and CDR2 SYDVKM. The CDR3 is 17 amino acids. As DNA, the CDR3 is TGTGCCAGCAGTTCCACTCGGACTAGCGGGAGCTGGAATGAGCAGTTCTTC. It specifies CASSSTRTSGSWNEQFF. Drawing the rest from reference TRBV28 and TRBJ2-1, the complete variable domain is DVKVTQSSRYLVKRTGEKVFLECVQDMDHENMFWYRQDPGLGLRLIYFSYDVKMKEKGDIPEGYSVSREKKERFSLILESASTNQTSMYLCASSSTRTSGSWNEQFFGPGTRLTVL.

The sample holds a few counts of this clone. This sample also contains other DNA sequences that code for the same CDR3. The rearrangement uses TRBV5-1 and TRBJ1-1; D is undetermined. The CDR3 length is 14 residues. With 0 bases removed from V and 1 base from J, the gap between germline ends came to 7 bases. CDR1 is SGHRS and CDR2 is YFSETQ in the germline V gene. This chain's CDR3 is CASSLGWGNTEAFF. The CDR3 coding sequence is TGCGCCAGCAGCTTGGGATGGGGGAACACTGAAGCTTTCTTT.

The chain couples TRBV5-1 to TRBJ2-7; 9 bases are shared with TRBD1. Trimming took 3 bases from V and 0 from J; bases not matched to a gene: 4. Germline CDR1 SGHRS, CDR2 YFSETQ. There are 15 residues in the CDR3. This CDR3 reads CASSSLQGASYEQYF. The DNA of the CDR3 is TGCGCCAGCAGCTCATTACAGGGGGCCTCCTACGAGCAGTACTTC.

The chain uses TRBV6-1 and TRBJ2-1, with 10 nucleotides matching TRBD2. Looked up from germline, CDR1 is MNHNS and CDR2 is SASEGT. V lost 4 bases to trimming and J lost 7 bases; unmatched junction nucleotides: 10. The CDR3 covers 16 residues. Here the CDR3 reads CASSVQTSGIRNEQFF. CDR3 DNA: TGTGCCAGCAGTGTCCAAACTAGCGGGATTAGGAATGAGCAGTTCTTC.

The rearrangement links TRBV6-5 to TRBJ2-2; D is possibly TRBD2 (5 bases). V was cut by 6 bases and J by 2 bases, with 10 bases left in between. The germline gives CDR1 MNHEY, CDR2 SVGAGI. The CDR3 consists of 14 residues. CDR3 loop: CASRAGVNTGELFF. In nucleotides, the CDR3 is TGTGCCAGCAGAGCCGGGGTAAACACCGGGGAGCTGTTTTTT.

This sequence joins TRBV13 and TRBJ2-1; no clear D gene. CDR1 is PRHDT, CDR2 FYEKMQ, per germline (reference sequence). V gave up 1 base and J gave up 10 bases, with 5 bases separating them. CDR3 size: 11 residues. CDR3 in amino acids: CASSLETEQFF. The DNA for the CDR3 is TGTGCCAGCAGCTTAGAGACGGAGCAGTTCTTC.

The rearrangement joins TRBV28 to TRBJ2-1, with D perhaps TRBD1 (6 bases). Trimming took off 3 bases at V and 5 bases at J, with 11 bases between the two ends. The length of the CDR3 is 14 residues. The germline gives CDR1 MDHEN, CDR2 SYDVKM. The CDR3 here is CASSLYRDHNEQFF. In DNA, the CDR3 is TGTGCCAGCAGTTTGTACAGGGATCACAATGAGCAGTTCTTC.

The chain combines TRBV5-1 with TRBJ2-2, with 8 bases aligning to TRBD1. CDR1 and CDR2 from the germline V gene are SGHRS and YFSETQ. V shed 1 base and J 4 bases; nucleotides not matched to a gene: 9. This CDR3 is built from 17 residues. The CDR3 coding sequence is TGCGCCAGCAGCTTGTCCAGGGGGCTATTTGGCACCGGGGAGCTGTTTTTT. This encodes CASSLSRGLFGTGELFF.

The chain employs TRBV5-1 and TRBJ1-2, with D unclear. The CDR3 consists of 12 residues. Germline lookup yields CDR1 SGHRS and CDR2 YFSETQ. The V end lost 3 bases, the J end lost 6 bases, and 9 bases lay between the germline ends. In DNA, the CDR3 is TGCGCCAGCAGCTCGGTCATGGATGGCTACACCTTC. Protein: CASSSVMDGYTF.

The gene calls are TRBV7-2 and TRBJ1-4; 8 positions match TRBD1. The CDR3 length is 14 residues. Germline V CDR1 and CDR2: SGHTA, FQGNSA. The junction had 5 bases not matched to a gene; V was cut back by 7 bases and J by 4 bases. The CDR3 loop is CASNHRGSNEKLFF. The CDR3, as DNA: TGTGCCAGCAACCACAGGGGGAGTAATGAAAAACTGTTTTTT.